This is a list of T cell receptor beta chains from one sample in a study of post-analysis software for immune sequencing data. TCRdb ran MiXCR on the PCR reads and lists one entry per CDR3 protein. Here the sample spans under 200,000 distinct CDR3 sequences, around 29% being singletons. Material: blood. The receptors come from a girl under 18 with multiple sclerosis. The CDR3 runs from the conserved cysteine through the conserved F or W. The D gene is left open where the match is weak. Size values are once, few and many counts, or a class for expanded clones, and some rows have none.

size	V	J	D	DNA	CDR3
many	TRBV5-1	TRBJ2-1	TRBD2	TGCGCCAGCAGCTTGCCCACTAGCGGGTCCTACAATGAGCAGTTCTTC	CASSLPTSGSYNEQFF
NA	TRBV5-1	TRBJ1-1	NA	TGCGCCAGCAGCCCGATACAGGGTCCGGACACTGAAGCTTTCTTT	CASSPIQGPDTEAFF
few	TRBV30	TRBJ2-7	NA	TGTGCCTGGGCTATCTCCTACGAGCAGTACTTC	CAWAISYEQYF
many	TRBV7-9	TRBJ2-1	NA	TGTGCCAGCAGATTAGCCGGCGGCGATCTCAATGAGCAGTTCTTC	CASRLAGGDLNEQFF
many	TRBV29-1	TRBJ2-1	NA	TGCAGCGTCGCGATATTAACAGGCTACAATGAGCAGTTCTTC	CSVAILTGYNEQFF
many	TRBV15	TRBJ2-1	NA	TGTGCCACCAGCAGAGGCGGCGATGAGCAGTTCTTC	CATSRGGDEQFF
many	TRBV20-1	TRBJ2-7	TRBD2	TGCAGTGCTAGGTCCCTAGCGGGATTAAACGAGCAGTACTTC	CSARSLAGLNEQYF
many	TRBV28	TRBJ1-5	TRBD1	TGTGCCAGCAGCTCCCGGGACAGGGTCAATCAGCCCCAGCATTTT	CASSSRDRVNQPQHF
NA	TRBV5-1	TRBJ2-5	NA	TGCGCCCACAAGGTGACAGGAAAGGAGACCCAGTACTTC	CAHKVTGKETQYF
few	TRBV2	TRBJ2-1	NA	TGTGCCAGCCCTGGGGGGCCTGGAAATGAGCAGTTCTTC	CASPGGPGNEQFF
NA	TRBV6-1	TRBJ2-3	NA	TGTGCCAGCAGGAGTTTTGTGCGGGGTAGCACAGATACGCAGTATTTT	CASRSFVRGSTDTQYF
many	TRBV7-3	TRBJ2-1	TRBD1	TGTGCCAGCAGCTCCGGGACAGTTGGCGATGAGCAGTTCTTC	CASSSGTVGDEQFF
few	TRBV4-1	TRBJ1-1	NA	TGCGCCAGCAGCCAAGTCTTGCCCCGGCAATCGAACACTGAAGCTTTCTTT	CASSQVLPRQSNTEAFF
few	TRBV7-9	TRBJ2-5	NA	TGTGCCAGCAGCTTAGCGAAGGTCATCGAGCGGACCCAGTACTTC	CASSLAKVIERTQYF
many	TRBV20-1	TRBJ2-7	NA	TGCAGTGCTATCCTGCGCCGGACAGTCGATTACAGCTCCTACGAGCAGTACTTC	CSAILRRTVDYSSYEQYF
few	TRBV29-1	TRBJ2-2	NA	TGCAGCGTTGCCGGGACCGCGACATTGAACACCGGGGAGCTGTTTTTT	CSVAGTATLNTGELFF
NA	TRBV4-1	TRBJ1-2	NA	TGCGCCGGCAGCCAAGGATGGGAGGGGCCGGCGGGCTACACCTTC	CAGSQGWEGPAGYTF